A selection of T cell receptor beta chains follows, all from one sample in a study of CD8+CD57+ T cells in acquired aplastic anemia. TCRdb reprocessed the reads via MiXCR and lists one record per CDR3 protein. The table includes 150,000 or so distinct CDR3 sequences, less than 60% detected once. The sequencing input was sorted CD4+, CD8+, or CD8+CD57+ T cells (not recorded which) from PBMCs. Receptors originate from a human donor with aplastic anemia. Each CDR3 is given with its conserved first and last residue. A D gene is named only where the DNA matches it firmly. Size is omitted from some rows. Given values are once, few, many or a class for expanded clones.

j_gene: TRBJ2-5; v_gene: TRBV2; abundance: once; d_gene: .; CDR3aa: CASLLEYQETQYF; CDR3nt: TGTGCCAGCCTTCTTGAGTACCAAGAGACCCAGTACTTC
j_gene: TRBJ1-1; v_gene: TRBV27; abundance: few; d_gene: TRBD1; CDR3aa: CASSSVAGGEAFF; CDR3nt: TGTGCCAGCAGTTCCGTTGCAGGGGGCGAGGCTTTCTTT
j_gene: TRBJ1-2; v_gene: TRBV2; abundance: .; d_gene: .; CDR3aa: CASKTDRSGDGYTF; CDR3nt: TGCGCCAGCAAAACCGACAGGTCCGGCGATGGCTACACCTTC
j_gene: TRBJ1-5; v_gene: TRBV12-3/TRBV12-4; abundance: .; d_gene: .; CDR3aa: CASSLGALGQPQHF; CDR3nt: TGTGCCAGCAGTTTGGGGGCGCTTGGTCAGCCCCAGCATTTT
j_gene: TRBJ2-7; v_gene: TRBV4-2; abundance: many; d_gene: .; CDR3aa: CASSQDWTYEQYF; CDR3nt: TGTGCCAGCAGCCAAGATTGGACCTACGAGCAGTACTTC
j_gene: TRBJ2-2; v_gene: TRBV7-9; abundance: .; d_gene: .; CDR3aa: CASSLSPAGTGELFF; CDR3nt: TGTGCCAGCAGCTTGAGTCCCGCGGGCACCGGGGAGCTGTTTTTT
j_gene: TRBJ2-7; v_gene: TRBV3-1; abundance: many; d_gene: .; CDR3aa: CASSAGAGTHEQYF; CDR3nt: TGTGCCAGCAGCGCGGGGGCCGGTACCCACGAGCAGTACTTC
j_gene: TRBJ2-7; v_gene: TRBV5-1; abundance: .; d_gene: TRBD1; CDR3aa: CASSFIPGQGSYEQYF; CDR3nt: TGCGCCAGCAGCTTTATTCCCGGACAGGGCTCCTACGAGCAGTACTTC
j_gene: TRBJ1-2; v_gene: TRBV29-1; abundance: .; d_gene: .; CDR3aa: CSVGQTQGGYTF; CDR3nt: TGCAGCGTGGGACAAACCCAAGGAGGCTACACCTTC
j_gene: TRBJ1-2; v_gene: TRBV19; abundance: many; d_gene: .; CDR3aa: CASSPAGTGPRGYTF; CDR3nt: TGTGCCAGTAGTCCTGCAGGGACCGGCCCGCGAGGCTACACCTTC
j_gene: TRBJ1-1; v_gene: TRBV15; abundance: .; d_gene: .; CDR3aa: CATSREMAQSTEAFF; CDR3nt: TGTGCCACCAGCAGAGAGATGGCACAGAGCACTGAAGCTTTCTTT
j_gene: TRBJ1-5; v_gene: TRBV20-1; abundance: .; d_gene: .; CDR3aa: CSAEMTEAQPQHF; CDR3nt: TGCAGTGCGGAAATGACGGAGGCGCAGCCCCAGCATTTT
j_gene: TRBJ1-4; v_gene: TRBV2; abundance: .; d_gene: .; CDR3aa: CASSETVYNEKLFF; CDR3nt: TGTGCCAGCAGTGAGACGGTCTATAATGAAAAACTGTTTTTT
j_gene: TRBJ1-1; v_gene: TRBV9; abundance: .; d_gene: TRBD1; CDR3aa: CASSRRTGGSTEAFF; CDR3nt: TGTGCCAGCAGCAGAAGGACAGGGGGTAGCACTGAAGCTTTCTTT
j_gene: TRBJ1-4; v_gene: TRBV6-2/TRBV6-3; abundance: .; d_gene: .; CDR3aa: CASSYPEATNEKLFF; CDR3nt: TGTGCCAGCAGTTACCCGGAGGCAACTAATGAAAAACTGTTTTTC
j_gene: TRBJ2-2; v_gene: TRBV29-1; abundance: many; d_gene: TRBD1; CDR3aa: CSVAGTANTGELFF; CDR3nt: TGCAGCGTTGCCGGGACAGCGAACACCGGGGAGCTGTTTTTT
j_gene: TRBJ2-5; v_gene: TRBV10-3; abundance: many; d_gene: .; CDR3aa: CAIRETWPSETQYF; CDR3nt: TGTGCCATCAGGGAGACATGGCCCTCTGAGACCCAGTACTTC
j_gene: TRBJ2-6; v_gene: TRBV10-2; abundance: .; d_gene: TRBD1; CDR3aa: CASKDRAYVLTF; CDR3nt: TGCGCCAGCAAGGACAGGGCCTACGTCCTGACTTTC
j_gene: TRBJ1-1; v_gene: TRBV7-2; abundance: many; d_gene: .; CDR3aa: CASSLKGGTEAFF; CDR3nt: TGTGCCAGCAGCTTAAAGGGGGGCACTGAAGCTTTCTTT
j_gene: TRBJ1-5; v_gene: TRBV20-1; abundance: many; d_gene: .; CDR3aa: CSARAGTPNQPQHF; CDR3nt: TGCAGTGCTAGAGCCGGGACCCCAAATCAGCCCCAGCATTTT
j_gene: TRBJ2-1; v_gene: TRBV11-3; abundance: few; d_gene: .; CDR3aa: CASRGTGHARNEQFF; CDR3nt: TGTGCCAGCAGGGGGACGGGACATGCCCGCAATGAGCAGTTCTTC
j_gene: TRBJ1-2; v_gene: TRBV19; abundance: .; d_gene: .; CDR3aa: CASSDTALYTF; CDR3nt: TGTGCCAGTAGTGATACTGCCCTCTACACCTTC
j_gene: TRBJ1-6; v_gene: TRBV2; abundance: .; d_gene: TRBD1; CDR3aa: CASSEIGTGVSPPHF; CDR3nt: TGTGCCAGCAGTGAAATCGGGACAGGAGTCTCACCCCCCCACTTT
j_gene: TRBJ1-5; v_gene: TRBV29-1; abundance: .; d_gene: .; CDR3aa: CSVSREYQPQHF; CDR3nt: TGCAGCGTTAGCAGGGAGTATCAGCCCCAGCATTTT
j_gene: TRBJ1-1; v_gene: TRBV7-9; abundance: .; d_gene: .; CDR3aa: CASRLTENTEAFF; CDR3nt: TGTGCCAGCAGGCTAACAGAGAACACTGAAGCTTTCTTT
j_gene: TRBJ1-1; v_gene: TRBV7-2; abundance: few; d_gene: .; CDR3aa: CASSPTQVTEAFF; CDR3nt: TGTGCCAGCAGCCCCACGCAGGTCACTGAAGCTTTCTTT
j_gene: TRBJ1-2; v_gene: TRBV19; abundance: once; d_gene: .; CDR3aa: CASSARVIDYGYTF; CDR3nt: TGTGCCAGTAGTGCCAGGGTGATCGACTATGGCTACACCTTC
j_gene: TRBJ2-7; v_gene: TRBV6-1; abundance: many; d_gene: TRBD1; CDR3aa: CASSRQGVAYEQYF; CDR3nt: TGTGCCAGCAGCCGACAGGGGGTGGCCTACGAGCAGTACTTC
j_gene: TRBJ2-1; v_gene: TRBV12-5; abundance: few; d_gene: TRBD2; CDR3aa: CASGLVGLAGGRGNEQFF; CDR3nt: TGTGCTAGTGGTTTGGTCGGACTAGCGGGGGGTCGTGGCAATGAGCAGTTCTTC
j_gene: TRBJ2-5; v_gene: TRBV10-3; abundance: .; d_gene: .; CDR3aa: CAISPAAQETQYF; CDR3nt: TGTGCCATCAGCCCAGCGGCCCAAGAGACCCAGTACTTC
j_gene: TRBJ2-5; v_gene: TRBV10-1; abundance: few; d_gene: .; CDR3aa: CASRQHWDPQETQYF; CDR3nt: TGCGCCAGCAGGCAGCATTGGGACCCCCAAGAGACCCAGTACTTC
j_gene: TRBJ2-5; v_gene: TRBV7-6; abundance: .; d_gene: .; CDR3aa: CASSLSHTFQVDQYF; CDR3nt: TGTGCCAGCAGCTTATCCCACACCTTCCAAGTCGACCAGTACTTC
j_gene: TRBJ2-3; v_gene: TRBV2; abundance: .; d_gene: .; CDR3aa: CASSIIGGTDTQFF; CDR3nt: TGTGCCAGCAGTATAATCGGTGGCACAGATACGCAGTTTTTT
j_gene: TRBJ2-3; v_gene: TRBV24-1; abundance: .; d_gene: .; CDR3aa: CATSSTGSDTQYF; CDR3nt: TGTGCCACCAGTTCCACAGGGTCAGATACGCAGTATTTT
j_gene: TRBJ1-2; v_gene: TRBV20-1; abundance: .; d_gene: .; CDR3aa: CSAVPRGRVFGYTF; CDR3nt: TGCAGTGCTGTTCCCCGAGGCAGGGTTTTTGGCTACACCTTC
j_gene: TRBJ1-1; v_gene: TRBV13; abundance: .; d_gene: .; CDR3aa: CASSLGQPIRLTPTEAFF; CDR3nt: TGTGCCAGCAGCTTAGGGCAGCCCATCCGCCTTACTCCCACTGAAGCTTTCTTT
j_gene: TRBJ1-2; v_gene: TRBV2; abundance: .; d_gene: TRBD1; CDR3aa: CASSEYRGGYGYTF; CDR3nt: TGTGCCAGCAGTGAATACAGGGGGGGGTATGGCTACACCTTC
j_gene: TRBJ2-7; v_gene: TRBV19; abundance: .; d_gene: .; CDR3aa: CASSIGSNYEQYF; CDR3nt: TGTGCTAGTAGTATTGGGAGCAACTACGAGCAGTACTTC